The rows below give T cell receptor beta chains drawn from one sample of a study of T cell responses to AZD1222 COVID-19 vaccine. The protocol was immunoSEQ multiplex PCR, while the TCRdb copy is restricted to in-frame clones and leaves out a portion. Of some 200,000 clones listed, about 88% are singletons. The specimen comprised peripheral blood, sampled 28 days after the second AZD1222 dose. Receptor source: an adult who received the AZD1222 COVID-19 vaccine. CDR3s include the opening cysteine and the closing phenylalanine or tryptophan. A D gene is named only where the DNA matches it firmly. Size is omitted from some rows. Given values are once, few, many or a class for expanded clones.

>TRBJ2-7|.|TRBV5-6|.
CASSLNYEQYF
TGTGCCAGCAGCTTAAACTACGAGCAGTACTTC
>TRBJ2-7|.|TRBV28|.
CASSLVQTYEQYF
TGTGCCAGCAGTTTGGTACAGACCTACGAGCAGTACTTC
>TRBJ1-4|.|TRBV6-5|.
CASSYSSLGGSEKLFF
TGTGCCAGCAGTTACTCGTCCCTGGGAGGGAGTGAAAAACTGTTTTTT
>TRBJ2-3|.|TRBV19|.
CASSIALTGKSTDTQYF
TGTGCCAGTAGTATCGCCCTGACGGGTAAAAGCACAGATACGCAGTATTTT
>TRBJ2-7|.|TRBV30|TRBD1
CAWERTGGKYF
TGTGCCTGGGAACGGACAGGGGGCAAGTACTTC
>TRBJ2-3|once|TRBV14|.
CASSQDLGADTQYF
TGTGCCAGCAGCCAAGATCTCGGCGCAGATACGCAGTATTTT
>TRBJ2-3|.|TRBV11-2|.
CASSFRALGWYTQYF
TGTGCCAGCAGCTTCCGGGCACTAGGCTGGTATACGCAGTATTTT
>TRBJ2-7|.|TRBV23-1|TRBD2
CASSQSGTSGRYEQYF
TGCGCCAGCAGTCAATCTGGGACTAGCGGGAGATACGAGCAGTACTTC
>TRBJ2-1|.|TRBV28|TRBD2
CASSLSSGSLKGNEQFF
TGTGCCAGCAGTTTATCTAGCGGGTCTCTGAAGGGGAATGAGCAGTTCTTC
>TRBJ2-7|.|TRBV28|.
CASSSPGLTYEQYF
TGTGCCAGCAGTTCCCCCGGGTTGACCTACGAGCAGTACTTC
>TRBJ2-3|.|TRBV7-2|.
CASSSSRITDTQYF
TGTGCCAGCAGCTCCAGCCGAATCACAGATACGCAGTATTTT
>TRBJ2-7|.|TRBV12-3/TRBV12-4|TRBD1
CASRPGQGYEQYF
TGTGCCAGCAGGCCGGGACAGGGCTACGAGCAGTACTTC
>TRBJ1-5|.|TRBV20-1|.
CSASLPGDFSNQPQHF
TGCAGTGCTAGTCTTCCGGGTGACTTTAGCAATCAGCCCCAGCATTTT
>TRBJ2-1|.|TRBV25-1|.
CASSEQGEQFF
TGTGCCAGCAGTGAACAGGGGGAGCAGTTCTTC
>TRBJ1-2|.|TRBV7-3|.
CASSFYGYTF
TGTGCCAGCAGTTTTTATGGCTACACCTTC
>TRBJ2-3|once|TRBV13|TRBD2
CASSSRGQRLAGGLDTQYF
TGTGCCAGCAGCTCCAGGGGGCAACGATTAGCGGGAGGGTTAGATACGCAGTATTTT